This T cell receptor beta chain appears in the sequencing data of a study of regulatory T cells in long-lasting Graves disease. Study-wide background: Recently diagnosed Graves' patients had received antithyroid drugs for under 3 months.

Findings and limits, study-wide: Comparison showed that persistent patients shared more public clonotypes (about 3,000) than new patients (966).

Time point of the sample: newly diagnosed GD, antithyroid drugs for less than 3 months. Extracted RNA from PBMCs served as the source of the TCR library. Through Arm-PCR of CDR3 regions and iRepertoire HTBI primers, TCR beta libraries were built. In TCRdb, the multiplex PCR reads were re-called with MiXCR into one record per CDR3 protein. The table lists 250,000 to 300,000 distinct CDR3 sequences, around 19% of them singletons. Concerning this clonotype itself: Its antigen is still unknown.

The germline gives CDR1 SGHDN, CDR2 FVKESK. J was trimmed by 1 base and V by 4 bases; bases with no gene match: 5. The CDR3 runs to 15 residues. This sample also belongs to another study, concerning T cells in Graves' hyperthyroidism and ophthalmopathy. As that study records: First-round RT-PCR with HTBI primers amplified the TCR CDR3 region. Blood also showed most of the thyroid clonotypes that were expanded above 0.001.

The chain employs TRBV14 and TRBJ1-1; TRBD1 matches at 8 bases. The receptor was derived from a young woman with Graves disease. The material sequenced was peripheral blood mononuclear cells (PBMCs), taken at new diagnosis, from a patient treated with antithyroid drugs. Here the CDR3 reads CASSLWTGRNTEAFF. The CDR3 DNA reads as TGTGCCAGCAGCCTTTGGACAGGGAGGAACACTGAAGCTTTCTTT.